The 28 T cell receptor beta chains reported below all come from one sample, sequenced in a study of long-term antiretroviral therapy in people with HIV. Assay version v3.0 of immunoSEQ was used, and it was run at survey level. Clones were sequenced by immunoSEQ multiplex PCR, and TCRdb holds only the in-frame ones, with some missing. The table lists tens of thousands of clones, more than 75% of them singletons. Sequenced material: unsorted PBMCs, taken 0.5 years after starting antiretroviral therapy. The receptors derive from a woman younger than 30 with HIV.

This chain uses TRBV4-3 with TRBJ1-4; D remains ambiguous. CDR3 length equals 13 residues. V lost 5 bases and J 7 bases, leaving 11 bases between the germline ends. Per the germline V gene, CDR1 is LGHNA and CDR2 is YSLEER. The CDR3 bases are TGCGCCAGCAGCGTGGCCTGGGGTGAAAAACTGTTTTTT. Protein sequence: CASSVAWGEKLFF.

The chain combines TRBV7-3 with TRBJ2-7; unclear D gene. This CDR3 has 13 amino acids. Trimming took 5 bases from V and 3 from J, leaving 11 bases between them. The germline V gene has CDR1 SGHTA and CDR2 FQGTGA. The CDR3 here is CASSPKGSYEQYF. CDR3 in DNA: TGTGCCAGCAGCCCTAAAGGTAGCTACGAGCAGTACTTC.

The chain recombines TRBV9 with TRBJ1-2, with 7 bases matching TRBD1. After removal of 4 bases from V and 7 bases from J, the junction contained 10 bases not matched to a gene. The CDR3 consists of 14 residues. CDR1 and CDR2 from the germline V gene are SGDLS and YYNGEE. The CDR3 region is CASSPGGGLLGYTF. The CDR3 coding sequence is TGTGCCAGCAGCCCAGGGGGGGGTTTACTTGGCTACACCTTC.

The chain combines TRBV20-1 with TRBJ2-7; D may be TRBD2 (7 bases). Between the trimmed V and J ends, which lost 6 bases and 6 bases, there was a span of 12 bases. Germline CDR1 is DFQATT and CDR2 is SNEGSKA (reference sequence). This CDR3 contains 11 residues. This CDR3 is CSAGGGSEQYF. The CDR3 DNA sequence: TGCAGTGCCGGCGGGGGCTCCGAGCAGTACTTC.

This sequence joins TRBV11-1 and TRBJ2-6; D possibly matches TRBD1 or TRBD2 (5 bases each). This CDR3 is 19 amino acids long. V was pared by 2 bases and J by 0 bases, with 17 bases between. The germline V gene encodes CDR1 SGHAT and CDR2 FQDESV (reference sequence). CDR3 nucleotide sequence: TGTGCCAGCAGCTTAAACGGGGCGGTCAGACCCTCTGGGGCCAACGTCCTGACTTTC. Its translation: CASSLNGAVRPSGANVLTF. The full variable domain, rest sourced from reference TRBV11-1 and TRBJ2-6, is EAEVAQSPRYKITEKSQAVAFWCDPISGHATLYWYRQILGQGPELLVQFQDESVVDDSQLPKDRFSAERLKGVDSTLKIQPAELGDSAMYLCASSLNGAVRPSGANVLTFGAGSRLTVL.

CDR3: CASSAAPGHGKDYEQYF. The CDR3 DNA reads TGTGCCAGCAGCGCGGCCCCGGGACACGGAAAAGACTACGAGCAGTACTTC. The chain carries TRBV5-4 and TRBJ2-7; D perhaps matches TRBD1 (6 bases). V was pared by 4 bases and J by 3 bases, with 23 bases between. The CDR3 runs 17 residues. Germline V gene data show CDR1 as SGHNT and CDR2 as YYREEE (reference sequence).

The rearrangement links TRBV7-3 to TRBJ2-1; TRBD2 matches at 8 bases. Trimming removed 5 bases from V and 6 bases from J; junction bases left unmatched: 9. Germline V gene data show CDR1 as SGHTA and CDR2 as FQGTGA. This CDR3 contains 15 residues. The CDR3: CASSHRSGKPNEQFF. DNA of the CDR3: TGTGCCAGCAGCCATCGTAGCGGGAAGCCCAATGAGCAGTTCTTC.

The chain links TRBV9 to TRBJ2-3; D remains ambiguous. Per germline, CDR1 SGDLS and CDR2 YYNGEE. This CDR3 region has 14 residues. Trimming stripped 2 bases from V and 5 bases from J, with 12 bases between. CDR3 residues: CASSVGLTVDTQYF. The CDR3 DNA sequence: TGTGCCAGCAGCGTGGGCCTCACAGTAGATACGCAGTATTTT.

This clone has only one observation. The rearrangement joins TRBV7-3 to TRBJ2-2, with 8 positions matching TRBD2. Germline CDR1 SGHTA, CDR2 FQGTGA. The CDR3 consists of 18 residues. Trimming took 5 bases from V and 4 from J; bases not matched to a gene: 15. The CDR3 bases are TGTGCCAGCAGCCACCCACGCGGGGGGAGAATCAGCACCGGGGAGCTGTTTTTT. It specifies CASSHPRGGRISTGELFF.

This chain uses TRBV10-2 with TRBJ2-6; 7 positions agree with TRBD1. The ends lost 2 bases at V and 2 bases at J; junction bases unmatched: 3. Germline CDR1 is WSHSY and CDR2 is SAAADI. The CDR3 is made up of 16 amino acids. CDR3 sequence reads: CASSEATGAGANVLTF. Written as DNA, the CDR3 is TGCGCCAGCAGTGAGGCCACAGGGGCTGGGGCCAACGTCCTGACTTTC.

The chain couples TRBV13 to TRBJ2-3; no definite D call. CDR1 PRHDT and CDR2 FYEKMQ come from the germline V gene (reference sequence). This CDR3 is 15 amino acids long. The V and J ends lost 0 bases and 1 base respectively, with 8 bases between them. The CDR3 DNA reads TGTGCCAGCAGCTTAGGCCACGCGGGCACAGATACGCAGTATTTT. Residues: CASSLGHAGTDTQYF.

The chain employs TRBV5-4 and TRBJ2-1; either TRBD1 or TRBD2 may fit D (5 bases each). V shed 4 bases and J shed 0 bases, with 11 bases lying between them. The CDR3 has 15 residues. Germline assignment: CDR1 SGHNT and CDR2 YYREEE (reference sequence). DNA for the CDR3: TGTGCCAGCAGCGGGGACCTAAGCTCCTACAATGAGCAGTTCTTC. The encoded protein is CASSGDLSSYNEQFF.

The chain couples TRBV19 to TRBJ1-5; TRBD1 matches 9 bases. The CDR3 has 14 residues. CDR1 and CDR2 from the germline V gene are LNHDA and SQIVND (reference sequence). J gave up 4 bases and V 4 bases, and 2 bases lay outside the gene matches. This CDR3 is CASSTTGGNQPQHF. The CDR3 nucleotides are TGTGCCAGTAGTACGACAGGGGGGAATCAGCCCCAGCATTTT.

The table lists this clone with a count of one. The chain carries TRBV28 and TRBJ2-7, with 11 positions matching TRBD2. The CDR3 totals 16 residues. V lost 5 bases and J lost 5; bases outside the gene matches: 11. Germline V CDR1 and CDR2: MDHEN, SYDVKM. The CDR3 DNA reads TGTGCCAGCAGTCTTTTAGCGGGAGGGCCAATGGACGAGCAGTACTTC. Translating it yields CASSLLAGGPMDEQYF.

This chain connects TRBV11-3 to TRBJ2-2, with 11 bases identical to TRBD2. This CDR3 comprises 18 residues. Germline trimming cut 5 bases from V and 3 bases from J; bases unmatched to any gene: 11. Germline loops: CDR1 SGHNT, CDR2 YENEEA. Here the CDR3 reads CASSPTMTSGIDTGELFF. DNA of the CDR3: TGTGCCAGCAGCCCGACCATGACTAGCGGGATCGACACCGGGGAGCTGTTTTTT.

The V gene is TRBV14, the J gene TRBJ2-2; TRBD2 matches at 10 bases. This CDR3 comprises 16 residues. CDR1 SGHDN and CDR2 FVKESK come from the germline V gene. The V segment lost 4 bases and the J segment 3 bases; nucleotides outside the gene matches: 5. CDR3 nucleotides: TGTGCCAGCAGCCCCCTCCTAGCGGGAGACACCGGGGAGCTGTTTTTT. Amino acids: CASSPLLAGDTGELFF. Filled out from reference TRBV14 and TRBJ2-2, the complete variable domain reads EAGVTQFPSHSVIEKGQTVTLRCDPISGHDNLYWYRRVMGKEIKFLLHFVKESKQDESGMPNNRFLAERTGGTYSTLKVQPAELEDSGVYFCASSPLLAGDTGELFFGEGSRLTVL.

V usage is TRBV5-1 and J usage is TRBJ1-5; 9 bases fit TRBD1. The CDR3 sequence is 14 residues long. Germline V CDR1 and CDR2: SGHRS, YFSETQ. J gave up 6 bases and V 0 bases, and 1 base lay outside the gene matches. CDR3 region: CASSLGQGGQPQHF. The DNA of the CDR3 is TGCGCCAGCAGCTTGGGACAGGGGGGTCAGCCCCAGCATTTT.

The chain is built from TRBV7-8 and TRBJ1-5; TRBD1 agrees at 7 bases. After removal of 3 bases from V and 4 bases from J, the junction contained 6 bases not matched to a gene. Germline assignment: CDR1 SGHVS and CDR2 FQNEAQ. The CDR3 consists of 15 residues. The CDR3, as DNA: TGTGCCAGCAGCTTTGATCCGGGACAGAATCAGCCCCAGCATTTT. Translating it yields CASSFDPGQNQPQHF.

The CDR3 DNA sequence: TGTGCCAGCAGCCCCATCGCGGGTGTCGACGAGCAGTACTTC. Protein: CASSPIAGVDEQYF. J is TRBJ2-7 and V is TRBV27; a weak D match, TRBD2 (5 bases). The V and J ends lost 6 bases and 5 bases respectively, with 17 bases between them. Per germline, CDR1 MNHEY and CDR2 SMNVEV (reference sequence). There are 14 residues in the CDR3.

The rearrangement links TRBV5-4 to TRBJ1-4; 12 bases are shared with TRBD1. This CDR3 region has 16 residues. V shed 7 bases, J shed 6 bases, and the junction held 10 bases outside the gene matches. Looked up from germline, CDR1 is SGHNT and CDR2 is YYREEE (reference sequence). This CDR3 is CASGPGTGGAHEKLFF. CDR3 DNA sequence: TGTGCCAGCGGCCCCGGGACAGGGGGCGCTCATGAAAAACTGTTTTTT. The whole variable domain, filled in from reference TRBV5-4 and TRBJ1-4, reads ETGVTQSPTHLIKTRGQQVTLRCSSQSGHNTVSWYQQALGQGPQFIFQYYREEENGRGNFPPRFSGLQFPNYSSELNVNALELDDSALYLCASGPGTGGAHEKLFFGSGTQLSVL.

The chain employs TRBV27 and TRBJ2-3, with D unresolved. Trimming cost V 5 bases and J 1 base, with 10 bases left between them. CDR1 and CDR2 (germline): MNHEY, SMNVEV (reference sequence). This CDR3 is built from 14 residues. The CDR3 region is CASSPGRRTDTQYF. CDR3 DNA sequence: TGTGCCAGCAGTCCCGGCAGGCGCACAGATACGCAGTATTTT.

This chain links TRBV28 with TRBJ1-2; D gene unclear. The CDR3 is 13 amino acids. V lost 5 bases to trimming and J lost 8 bases, with 15 bases between them. Germline CDR1 and CDR2: MDHEN and SYDVKM. This chain's CDR3 is CASSTLSPRGYTF. The DNA for the CDR3 is TGTGCCAGCAGTACCCTATCGCCTAGGGGCTACACCTTC.

This sequence joins TRBV5-4 and TRBJ2-3; no reliable D call. The CDR3 consists of 12 residues. CDR1 is SGHNT, CDR2 YYREEE, per germline (reference sequence). The V and J ends lost 1 base and 6 bases respectively, with 6 bases between them. CDR3 in DNA: TGTGCCAGCAGCTTGCCCGCCGATACGCAGTATTTT. This sequence encodes CASSLPADTQYF.

This chain joins TRBV19 and TRBJ2-2, with 9 bases fitting TRBD2. Germline CDR1 reads LNHDA; CDR2 reads SQIVND (reference sequence). The CDR3 totals 16 residues. J gave up 5 bases and V 0 bases, and 4 bases lay outside the gene matches. This CDR3 is CASSIDPAGGTGELFF. The CDR3 DNA follows: TGTGCCAGTAGTATAGATCCGGCGGGAGGGACCGGGGAGCTGTTTTTT.

This clone was recorded a few times. This chain joins TRBV19 and TRBJ1-5; D unclear. CDR1 is LNHDA and CDR2 is SQIVND in the germline V gene (reference sequence). The CDR3 is 16 amino acids. Trimming left V 3 bases short and J 0 bases short, with 12 bases between. Written as DNA, the CDR3 is TGTGCCAGTAGTATCAGCGGCAGCCGTAGCAATCAGCCCCAGCATTTT. It is translated as CASSISGSRSNQPQHF. The full variable domain, completed using reference TRBV19 and TRBJ1-5, is DGGITQSPKYLFRKEGQNVTLSCEQNLNHDAMYWYRQDPGQGLRLIYYSQIVNDFQKGDIAEGYSVSREKKESFPLTVTSAQKNPTAFYLCASSISGSRSNQPQHFGDGTRLSIL.

A remark on this clone: The junction does not match germline at one end; this may be a read error. The CDR3 reads CAGSQLAGDPDTQYF. CDR3 DNA sequence: TGCGCCGGCAGCCAGCTAGCGGGAGACCCAGATACGCAGTATTTT. J is TRBJ2-3 and V is TRBV4-3; TRBD2 matches 10 bases. The CDR3 totals 15 residues. Germline CDR1 is LGHNA and CDR2 is YSLEER.

V is TRBV5-4 and J is TRBJ1-2; D unresolved. CDR3 size: 11 residues. The V end was cut by 5 bases, the J end by 8 bases, with 10 bases between. CDR1 and CDR2 (germline): SGHNT, YYREEE (reference sequence). The CDR3 nucleotides read TGTGCCAGCAGTTTCATAGGGGGCTACACCTTC. This codes for CASSFIGGYTF.

The chain carries TRBV25-1 and TRBJ2-3, with TRBD2 identical over 10 bases. V was pared by 4 bases and J by 0 bases, with 10 bases of the junction left unmatched. The CDR3 loop spans 18 amino acids. CDR1 is MGHDK, CDR2 SYGVNS, per germline. The CDR3 nucleotides read TGTGCCAGCAGTGGTCTCGGACTAGCGGCCGGGAGCACAGATACGCAGTATTTT. This encodes CASSGLGLAAGSTDTQYF.